This T cell receptor beta chain appears in the sequencing data of a study of vaccination and CD4 T cells after COVID-19. Broader study findings: Convalescent patients showed a median approximately 83% of reactive clones that were seen only post-vaccination.

The Oncomine TCR Beta short-read assay was what sequenced the DNA obtained from cultured CD4+ T cells. It was from cultured CD4+ T cells that genomic DNA was extracted. TCRdb reprocessed the PCR reads via MiXCR and lists one record per CDR3 protein. The table shows under 20,000 distinct CDR3 sequences, with 42% occurring only once. Treatment given: approximately 11-day PBMC culture with coronavirus spike peptide pools or control peptides (ViraFEST assay). In germline, CDR1 is SGHVS, CDR2 FNYEAQ. The CDR3 loop spans 16 amino acids. V lost 4 bases and J lost 0, with 13 bases in between. As to this clonotype: The target antigen is unknown.

The J gene is TRBJ1-5, the V gene TRBV7-6; tentative D call: TRBD1 (6 bases). The material was CD4+ T cells from blood, cultured in vitro, obtained before SARS-CoV-2 vaccination. The TCR originated in a human donor who received a COVID-19 vaccine. The CDR3 nucleotides read TGTGCCAGCAGCTCAGGACAGAGATATAGCAATCAGCCCCAGCATTTT. Translating it yields CASSSGQRYSNQPQHF.